The 24 T cell receptor beta chains below come from one sample, sequenced in a study of T cells in Graves' hyperthyroidism and ophthalmopathy. There were TCR beta CDR3 regions amplified from RNA transcripts. TCR CDR3 underwent first-round RT-PCR with the HTBI primer set. TCRdb called the multiplex PCR reads again in MiXCR, with one record for every CDR3 protein. The table shows around 600,000 distinct CDR3 sequences, with 15% to 18% occurring only once. The specimen was blood. Every receptor here comes from a woman in her 30s with Graves' hyperthyroidism.

Only a few counts were recorded for this clonotype. The CDR3: CASTDRAEGWETQYF. The CDR3 DNA is TGCGCCAGCACCGATAGGGCTGAAGGGTGGGAGACCCAGTACTTC. The chain joins TRBV4-1 to TRBJ2-5; no clear D gene. V was trimmed by 7 bases and J by 5 bases, leaving 20 bases between them. The germline CDR1 and CDR2 sequences are MGHRA and YSYEKL. The CDR3 sequence is 15 residues long.

The chain carries TRBV5-4 and TRBJ2-3; D is ambiguous. The V end lost 1 base, the J end lost 4 bases, and 10 bases lay between the germline ends. Germline CDR1 SGHNT, CDR2 YYREEE (reference sequence). The CDR3 length is 14 residues. CDR3 DNA: TGTGCCAGCAGCTTGACAGTTACACCAGATACGCAGTATTTT. This translates into CASSLTVTPDTQYF.

The sample holds many counts of this clonotype. The CDR3 sequence is CASSLVLYDEQYF. CDR3 bases: TGCGCCAGCAGCTTGGTACTATATGACGAGCAGTACTTC. The chain has TRBV5-1 and TRBJ2-7, with D hard to call. The germline V gene encodes CDR1 SGHRS and CDR2 YFSETQ. V lost 0 bases to trimming and J lost 5 bases, with 9 bases between them. The CDR3 loop spans 13 amino acids.

This clonotype was counted at least ten times. The V gene is TRBV20-1, the J gene TRBJ1-6, with no clear D. The CDR3 is 13 amino acids. Germline CDR1 DFQATT, CDR2 SNEGSKA (reference sequence). Trimming cost V 2 bases and J 8 bases, with 10 bases left between them. The CDR3 DNA reads as TGCAGTGCTAGAAAGGGATCCGATTCACCCCTCCACTTT. It is translated as CSARKGSDSPLHF.

This clonotype was seen repeatedly, ten times or more. CDR3 sequence: CASSSSAETQYF. Written as DNA, the CDR3 is TGTGCCAGCAGCTCTAGCGCAGAGACCCAGTACTTC. This chain links TRBV7-2 with TRBJ2-5; tentative D call: TRBD2 (6 bases). V lost 4 bases and J lost 4, with 7 bases in between. CDR3 length: 12 residues. Germline V lookup: CDR1 SGHTA, CDR2 FQGNSA. The whole variable domain, filled in from reference TRBV7-2 and TRBJ2-5, reads GAGVSQSPSNKVTEKGKDVELRCDPISGHTALYWYRQSLGQGLEFLIYFQGNSAPDKSGLPSDRFSAERTGGSVSTLTIQRTQQEDSAVYLCASSSSAETQYFGPGTRLLVL.

This clonotype has more than one count but fewer than ten. A junction boundary mismatches the germline segment, possibly from a read error. This rearrangement joins TRBV7-9 to TRBJ2-3, with D unclear. The germline gives CDR1 SEHNR, CDR2 FQNEAQ (reference sequence). The CDR3 is 12 amino acids. The CDR3 nucleotides read TGTGCCGGCAGACCTCCCGCAGATACGCAGTATTTT. Translating gives CAGRPPADTQYF.

This clonotype was detected many times. The chain recombines TRBV5-6 with TRBJ1-3; D not certain. V lost 1 base, J lost 0 bases, and 5 bases lay in between. The CDR3 spans 14 residues. Germline loops: CDR1 SGHDT, CDR2 YYEEEE. This CDR3 reads CASSLQYSGNTIYF. DNA of the CDR3: TGTGCCAGCAGCTTGCAGTACTCTGGAAACACCATATATTTT.

There are many counts of this clonotype. The chain uses TRBV7-3 and TRBJ1-6; D is unresolved. The CDR3 has 13 residues. V shed 5 bases and J shed 9 bases, with 11 bases lying between them. Germline CDR1 reads SGHTA; CDR2 reads FQGTGA. DNA for the CDR3: TGTGCCAGCAGCACCGAACCTGGTTCACCCCTCCACTTT. Its protein product is CASSTEPGSPLHF.

The chain employs TRBV27 and TRBJ1-3; TRBD1 might be the D (5 bases). Germline V gene lookup returns CDR1 MNHEY and CDR2 SMNVEV (reference sequence). V was shortened by 5 bases and J by 0 bases, with 17 bases between the two germline ends. This CDR3 has 17 amino acids. CDR3 residues: CASSPFVGGSSGNTIYF. In nucleotides, the CDR3 is TGTGCCAGCAGTCCCTTCGTCGGGGGGAGCTCTGGAAACACCATATATTTT.

This clonotype was observed many times. The CDR3 bases are TGTGCCAGCACTGGGGGGCCGAACGACTACAATGAGCAGTTCTTC. Translation gives CASTGGPNDYNEQFF. The V and J genes are TRBV9 and TRBJ2-1; D may match TRBD1 or TRBD2 (6 bases each). This CDR3 has 15 residues. V was trimmed by 6 bases and J by 3 bases, leaving 16 bases between them. Per the germline V gene, CDR1 is SGDLS and CDR2 is YYNGEE.

This clonotype showed up many times. The CDR3 DNA follows: TGTGCCAGCAGCTTAAGAACTAGCGGGAGTACCCACGAGCAGTACTTC. This gives the protein CASSLRTSGSTHEQYF. This sequence joins TRBV7-3 and TRBJ2-7, with 11 bases matching TRBD2. The germline CDR1 and CDR2 sequences are SGHTA and FQGTGA. V gave up 1 base and J gave up 5 bases; unmatched junction bases: 7. This CDR3 comprises 16 residues.

The chain has TRBV7-2 and TRBJ2-2, with 7 bases aligning to TRBD2. Germline CDR1 and CDR2: SGHTA and FQGNSA. Trimming cost V 8 bases and J 8 bases; bases outside gene matches: 14. The CDR3 has 15 residues. The CDR3, as DNA: TGTGCCAGCTCAAGGACCAGCGGGACTTTGGGGGAGCTGTTTTTT. Its translation: CASSRTSGTLGELFF. Full variable domain (missing parts from reference TRBV7-2 and TRBJ2-2): GAGVSQSPSNKVTEKGKDVELRCDPISGHTALYWYRQSLGQGLEFLIYFQGNSAPDKSGLPSDRFSAERTGGSVSTLTIQRTQQEDSAVYLCASSRTSGTLGELFFGEGSRLTVL.

This rearrangement joins TRBV10-2 to TRBJ2-3, with TRBD2 matching 7 bases. V trimming: 3 bases; J trimming: 4 bases; junction bases outside the gene matches: 4. Germline V gives CDR1 WSHSY, CDR2 SAAADI. The CDR3 runs to 14 residues. The CDR3: CASSDLLASDTQYF. The CDR3 nucleotides read TGCGCCAGCAGTGATTTACTAGCGTCAGATACGCAGTATTTT.

The chain has TRBV7-9 and TRBJ2-1; 10 bases line up with TRBD2. Per the germline V gene, CDR1 is SEHNR and CDR2 is FQNEAQ (reference sequence). The CDR3 contains 17 residues. The V segment lost 4 bases and the J segment 5 bases; nucleotides outside the gene matches: 11. The CDR3 DNA reads as TGTGCCAGCAGCTACGCCCTAGCGGGAGTCCTTCACAATGAGCAGTTCTTC. As protein: CASSYALAGVLHNEQFF.

V usage is TRBV6-1 and J usage is TRBJ2-3; weak D call: TRBD2 (5 bases). CDR3 length: 13 amino acids. CDR1 and CDR2 from the germline V gene are MNHNS and SASEGT. Trimming took off 2 bases at V and 9 bases at J, with 12 bases between the two ends. The CDR3 sequence is CASSESGTQTQYF. The CDR3 DNA sequence: TGTGCCAGCAGTGAAAGCGGCACTCAGACGCAGTATTTT.

This clonotype was counted at least ten times. The chain employs TRBV5-1 and TRBJ2-7, with TRBD1 matching over 9 bases. J lost 3 bases, V lost 4 bases, and 8 bases had no gene match. The CDR3 sequence is 15 residues long. CDR1 SGHRS and CDR2 YFSETQ come from the germline V gene. The CDR3 DNA sequence: TGCGCCAGCAGCGAGACAACAGGGGGCCTCTACGAGCAGTACTTC. It encodes CASSETTGGLYEQYF.

This clonotype was recorded many times. This chain uses TRBV11-2 with TRBJ2-5; 14 nucleotides match TRBD2. J lost 4 bases, V lost 1 base, and 5 bases had no gene match. The germline gives CDR1 SGHAT, CDR2 FQNNGV. The CDR3 has 17 amino acids. The CDR3 protein is CASSLGGTSGSRETQYF. The CDR3 DNA is TGTGCCAGCAGCTTAGGGGGGACTAGCGGGAGTCGAGAGACCCAGTACTTC.

This clonotype appeared many times. The gene calls are TRBV20-1 and TRBJ2-1, with TRBD2 matching over 12 bases. The CDR3 runs 14 residues. Unmatched junction bases numbered 3, after V lost 5 bases and J lost 4 bases. CDR1 and CDR2 from the germline V gene are DFQATT and SNEGSKA (reference sequence). CDR3 sequence reads: CSAPGTSGYNEQFF. CDR3 bases: TGCAGTGCTCCGGGGACTAGCGGGTACAATGAGCAGTTCTTC.

The genes are TRBV20-1 and TRBJ1-6, with 7 bases that match TRBD1. The CDR3 has 13 residues. The V gene's germline CDR1 is DFQATT and CDR2 SNEGSKA (reference sequence). V was pared by 2 bases and J by 10 bases, with 5 bases of the junction left unmatched. In DNA form, the CDR3 reads TGCAGTGCTAGAAGGGGGCGGGAGTCACCCCTCCACTTT. It specifies CSARRGRESPLHF.

This chain joins TRBV20-1 and TRBJ2-1; TRBD2 aligns across 7 bases. The length of the CDR3 is 15 residues. Unmatched junction bases numbered 5, after V lost 0 bases and J lost 3 bases. Germline V gives CDR1 DFQATT, CDR2 SNEGSKA (reference sequence). The CDR3 loop is CSARDGTSDYNEQFF. The CDR3 DNA reads as TGCAGTGCTAGAGATGGCACTAGCGACTACAATGAGCAGTTCTTC.

In this sample, this clonotype turned up a few times. The chain couples TRBV19 to TRBJ2-7, with D possibly matching TRBD1 (5 bases). The CDR3 has 14 amino acids. The germline V gene has CDR1 LNHDA and CDR2 SQIVND (reference sequence). Trimming left V 0 bases short and J 3 bases short, with 9 bases between. The CDR3 nucleotides are TGTGCCAGTAGTATAGATTTTAGGGGCTACGAGCAGTACTTC. Protein: CASSIDFRGYEQYF. The whole variable domain, filled in from reference TRBV19 and TRBJ2-7, reads DGGITQSPKYLFRKEGQNVTLSCEQNLNHDAMYWYRQDPGQGLRLIYYSQIVNDFQKGDIAEGYSVSREKKESFPLTVTSAQKNPTAFYLCASSIDFRGYEQYFGPGTRLTVT.

This clonotype was observed many times. The V and J genes are TRBV5-1 and TRBJ2-1; 9 positions agree with TRBD1. The CDR3 has 19 residues. V trimming: 0 bases; J trimming: 2 bases; junction bases outside the gene matches: 12. From germline, CDR1 is SGHRS and CDR2 YFSETQ. Here the CDR3 reads CASSLEGQGFFGTYNEQFF. The DNA for the CDR3 is TGCGCCAGCAGCTTGGAGGGACAGGGTTTTTTTGGCACCTACAATGAGCAGTTCTTC.

There are a few counts of this clonotype. J is TRBJ1-5 and V is TRBV25-1; D possibly corresponds to TRBD1 (6 bases). Trimming left V 8 bases short and J 0 bases short, with 11 bases between. The CDR3 is 14 residues long. The germline V gene has CDR1 MGHDK and CDR2 SYGVNS. As DNA, the CDR3 is TGTGCCAGCGGGGTACAGGGTAGCAATCAGCCCCAGCATTTT. Amino acids: CASGVQGSNQPQHF.

This clonotype was counted ten times or more. The chain uses TRBV7-3 and TRBJ2-3; D might be TRBD1 or TRBD2, each matching 6 bases. This CDR3 region has 17 residues. Germline V gene sequence: CDR1 SGHTA, CDR2 FQGTGA. Trimming stripped 5 bases from V and 0 bases from J, with 18 bases between. CDR3 sequence reads: CASSKGGGDTSTDTQYF. The CDR3 DNA follows: TGTGCCAGCAGCAAGGGGGGCGGGGATACTAGCACAGATACGCAGTATTTT.